The entry that follows covers one T cell receptor (beta chain) sequence. Germline V CDR1 and CDR2: GTSNPN, SVGIG (reference sequence). The CDR3 runs 12 residues. The ends were cut back, 0 bases at V and 5 bases at J, with 7 bases in the middle. This entry belongs to a study of T cells in pancreatic ductal adenocarcinoma. Repertoires were generated with immunoSEQ multiplex PCR, while TCRdb's copy carries only in-frame clones and drops some. Altogether roughly 100,000 clones are present, roughly 96% being singletons, with the ten largest covering less than 4%. Selected pancreatic ductal adenocarcinoma patients had undergone surgery without neoadjuvant therapy.

Sequencing was done on a sample of PBMCs. The origin of this receptor is a human donor with pancreatic ductal adenocarcinoma. The V gene is TRBV30, the J gene TRBJ1-2; no reliable D call. CDR3 DNA: TGTGCCTGGAGTGTACTTGAGTATGGCTACACCTTC. Protein sequence: CAWSVLEYGYTF.